This T cell receptor beta chain appears in the sequencing data of a study of beta chain features in type 1 diabetes. This clone was found a few times. Antigen unknown. Overall study results and limits: More deletions and fewer insertions at VDJ junctions were found in patients with type 1 diabetes.

After removal of 5 bases from V and 3 bases from J, the junction contained 12 bases not matched to a gene. The CDR3 extends over 17 amino acids. CDR1 LGHNA and CDR2 YSLEER come from the germline V gene. TCRB transcripts that were expressed got sequenced, as all of the isolated RNA had been reverse transcribed. Generated by immunoSEQ multiplex PCR, the TCRdb table keeps only in-frame clones and is missing some. The sample shows under 950,000 clones, 15% to 20% of them seen only once. The sequenced material came from naive CD4+ T cells from blood. The gene calls are TRBV4-3 and TRBJ2-3, with 9 bases lining up with TRBD2. This clonotype originated in a young woman in good health. CDR3 sequence (DNA): TGCGCCAGCAGCTCCGAGGTAGCGGGAGCGAAAACAGATACGCAGTATTTT. It specifies CASSSEVAGAKTDTQYF.